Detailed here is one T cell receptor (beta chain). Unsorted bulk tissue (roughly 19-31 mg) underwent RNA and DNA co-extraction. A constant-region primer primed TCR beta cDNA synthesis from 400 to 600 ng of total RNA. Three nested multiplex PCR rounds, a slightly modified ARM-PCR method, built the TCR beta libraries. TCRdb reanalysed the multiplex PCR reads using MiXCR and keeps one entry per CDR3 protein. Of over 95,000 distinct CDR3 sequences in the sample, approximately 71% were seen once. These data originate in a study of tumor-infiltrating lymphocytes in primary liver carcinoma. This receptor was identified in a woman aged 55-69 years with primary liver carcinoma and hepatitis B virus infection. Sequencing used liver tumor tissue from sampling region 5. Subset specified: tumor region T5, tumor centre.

CDR3 sequence reads: CSARYSQGATQETQYF. CDR3 nucleotide sequence: TGCAGTGCTAGGTATTCACAGGGGGCTACTCAAGAGACCCAGTACTTC. The chain recombines TRBV20-1 with TRBJ2-5; 9 nucleotides match TRBD1. From germline, CDR1 is DFQATT and CDR2 SNEGSKA (reference sequence). The CDR3 is made up of 16 amino acids. The J segment lost 2 bases and the V segment lost 3 bases, leaving 10 bases of the junction unmatched.